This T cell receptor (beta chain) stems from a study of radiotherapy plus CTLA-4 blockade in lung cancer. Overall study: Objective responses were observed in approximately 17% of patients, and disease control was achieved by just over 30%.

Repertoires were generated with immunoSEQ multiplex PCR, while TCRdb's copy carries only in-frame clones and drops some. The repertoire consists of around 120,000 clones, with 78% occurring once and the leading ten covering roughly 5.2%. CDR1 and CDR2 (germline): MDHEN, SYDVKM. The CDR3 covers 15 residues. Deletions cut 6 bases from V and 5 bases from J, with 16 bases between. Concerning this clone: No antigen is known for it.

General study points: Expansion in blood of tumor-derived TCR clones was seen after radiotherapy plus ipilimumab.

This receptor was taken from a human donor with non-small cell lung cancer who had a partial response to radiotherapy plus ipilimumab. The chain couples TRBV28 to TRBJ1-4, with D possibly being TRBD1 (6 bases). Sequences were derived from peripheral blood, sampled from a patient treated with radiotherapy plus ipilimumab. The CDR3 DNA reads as TGTGCCAGCAGACCCGCCGGGACAAAAAATGAAAAACTGTTTTTT. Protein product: CASRPAGTKNEKLFF.